This T cell receptor beta chain was recorded in a study of cytotoxic CD8 clonotypes in ibrutinib-treated CLL. Depths of 1 in 200,000 to 1 in 1 million T cells were the sequencing target. Assay used: immunoSEQ multiplex PCR; TCRdb lists only in-frame clones, some missing. The data show some 14,000 clones, approximately 52% seen once. Approximately 2.2 micrograms of genomic DNA came from cryopreserved PBMCs for TCR beta libraries. The receptor's source is a human donor with chronic lymphocytic leukemia. Sequenced material: PBMCs, taken at an approximately 25-month disease-progression time point, from a patient treated with ibrutinib.

The CDR3 reads CASSESVTQYF. The CDR3 DNA follows: TGTGCCAGCAGTGAATCTGTTACGCAGTATTTT. V is TRBV25-1 and J is TRBJ2-3; D call uncertain. The CDR3 totals 11 residues. Germline CDR1 is MGHDK and CDR2 is SYGVNS. Trimming pared 1 base from V and 8 bases from J, leaving 4 bases between.